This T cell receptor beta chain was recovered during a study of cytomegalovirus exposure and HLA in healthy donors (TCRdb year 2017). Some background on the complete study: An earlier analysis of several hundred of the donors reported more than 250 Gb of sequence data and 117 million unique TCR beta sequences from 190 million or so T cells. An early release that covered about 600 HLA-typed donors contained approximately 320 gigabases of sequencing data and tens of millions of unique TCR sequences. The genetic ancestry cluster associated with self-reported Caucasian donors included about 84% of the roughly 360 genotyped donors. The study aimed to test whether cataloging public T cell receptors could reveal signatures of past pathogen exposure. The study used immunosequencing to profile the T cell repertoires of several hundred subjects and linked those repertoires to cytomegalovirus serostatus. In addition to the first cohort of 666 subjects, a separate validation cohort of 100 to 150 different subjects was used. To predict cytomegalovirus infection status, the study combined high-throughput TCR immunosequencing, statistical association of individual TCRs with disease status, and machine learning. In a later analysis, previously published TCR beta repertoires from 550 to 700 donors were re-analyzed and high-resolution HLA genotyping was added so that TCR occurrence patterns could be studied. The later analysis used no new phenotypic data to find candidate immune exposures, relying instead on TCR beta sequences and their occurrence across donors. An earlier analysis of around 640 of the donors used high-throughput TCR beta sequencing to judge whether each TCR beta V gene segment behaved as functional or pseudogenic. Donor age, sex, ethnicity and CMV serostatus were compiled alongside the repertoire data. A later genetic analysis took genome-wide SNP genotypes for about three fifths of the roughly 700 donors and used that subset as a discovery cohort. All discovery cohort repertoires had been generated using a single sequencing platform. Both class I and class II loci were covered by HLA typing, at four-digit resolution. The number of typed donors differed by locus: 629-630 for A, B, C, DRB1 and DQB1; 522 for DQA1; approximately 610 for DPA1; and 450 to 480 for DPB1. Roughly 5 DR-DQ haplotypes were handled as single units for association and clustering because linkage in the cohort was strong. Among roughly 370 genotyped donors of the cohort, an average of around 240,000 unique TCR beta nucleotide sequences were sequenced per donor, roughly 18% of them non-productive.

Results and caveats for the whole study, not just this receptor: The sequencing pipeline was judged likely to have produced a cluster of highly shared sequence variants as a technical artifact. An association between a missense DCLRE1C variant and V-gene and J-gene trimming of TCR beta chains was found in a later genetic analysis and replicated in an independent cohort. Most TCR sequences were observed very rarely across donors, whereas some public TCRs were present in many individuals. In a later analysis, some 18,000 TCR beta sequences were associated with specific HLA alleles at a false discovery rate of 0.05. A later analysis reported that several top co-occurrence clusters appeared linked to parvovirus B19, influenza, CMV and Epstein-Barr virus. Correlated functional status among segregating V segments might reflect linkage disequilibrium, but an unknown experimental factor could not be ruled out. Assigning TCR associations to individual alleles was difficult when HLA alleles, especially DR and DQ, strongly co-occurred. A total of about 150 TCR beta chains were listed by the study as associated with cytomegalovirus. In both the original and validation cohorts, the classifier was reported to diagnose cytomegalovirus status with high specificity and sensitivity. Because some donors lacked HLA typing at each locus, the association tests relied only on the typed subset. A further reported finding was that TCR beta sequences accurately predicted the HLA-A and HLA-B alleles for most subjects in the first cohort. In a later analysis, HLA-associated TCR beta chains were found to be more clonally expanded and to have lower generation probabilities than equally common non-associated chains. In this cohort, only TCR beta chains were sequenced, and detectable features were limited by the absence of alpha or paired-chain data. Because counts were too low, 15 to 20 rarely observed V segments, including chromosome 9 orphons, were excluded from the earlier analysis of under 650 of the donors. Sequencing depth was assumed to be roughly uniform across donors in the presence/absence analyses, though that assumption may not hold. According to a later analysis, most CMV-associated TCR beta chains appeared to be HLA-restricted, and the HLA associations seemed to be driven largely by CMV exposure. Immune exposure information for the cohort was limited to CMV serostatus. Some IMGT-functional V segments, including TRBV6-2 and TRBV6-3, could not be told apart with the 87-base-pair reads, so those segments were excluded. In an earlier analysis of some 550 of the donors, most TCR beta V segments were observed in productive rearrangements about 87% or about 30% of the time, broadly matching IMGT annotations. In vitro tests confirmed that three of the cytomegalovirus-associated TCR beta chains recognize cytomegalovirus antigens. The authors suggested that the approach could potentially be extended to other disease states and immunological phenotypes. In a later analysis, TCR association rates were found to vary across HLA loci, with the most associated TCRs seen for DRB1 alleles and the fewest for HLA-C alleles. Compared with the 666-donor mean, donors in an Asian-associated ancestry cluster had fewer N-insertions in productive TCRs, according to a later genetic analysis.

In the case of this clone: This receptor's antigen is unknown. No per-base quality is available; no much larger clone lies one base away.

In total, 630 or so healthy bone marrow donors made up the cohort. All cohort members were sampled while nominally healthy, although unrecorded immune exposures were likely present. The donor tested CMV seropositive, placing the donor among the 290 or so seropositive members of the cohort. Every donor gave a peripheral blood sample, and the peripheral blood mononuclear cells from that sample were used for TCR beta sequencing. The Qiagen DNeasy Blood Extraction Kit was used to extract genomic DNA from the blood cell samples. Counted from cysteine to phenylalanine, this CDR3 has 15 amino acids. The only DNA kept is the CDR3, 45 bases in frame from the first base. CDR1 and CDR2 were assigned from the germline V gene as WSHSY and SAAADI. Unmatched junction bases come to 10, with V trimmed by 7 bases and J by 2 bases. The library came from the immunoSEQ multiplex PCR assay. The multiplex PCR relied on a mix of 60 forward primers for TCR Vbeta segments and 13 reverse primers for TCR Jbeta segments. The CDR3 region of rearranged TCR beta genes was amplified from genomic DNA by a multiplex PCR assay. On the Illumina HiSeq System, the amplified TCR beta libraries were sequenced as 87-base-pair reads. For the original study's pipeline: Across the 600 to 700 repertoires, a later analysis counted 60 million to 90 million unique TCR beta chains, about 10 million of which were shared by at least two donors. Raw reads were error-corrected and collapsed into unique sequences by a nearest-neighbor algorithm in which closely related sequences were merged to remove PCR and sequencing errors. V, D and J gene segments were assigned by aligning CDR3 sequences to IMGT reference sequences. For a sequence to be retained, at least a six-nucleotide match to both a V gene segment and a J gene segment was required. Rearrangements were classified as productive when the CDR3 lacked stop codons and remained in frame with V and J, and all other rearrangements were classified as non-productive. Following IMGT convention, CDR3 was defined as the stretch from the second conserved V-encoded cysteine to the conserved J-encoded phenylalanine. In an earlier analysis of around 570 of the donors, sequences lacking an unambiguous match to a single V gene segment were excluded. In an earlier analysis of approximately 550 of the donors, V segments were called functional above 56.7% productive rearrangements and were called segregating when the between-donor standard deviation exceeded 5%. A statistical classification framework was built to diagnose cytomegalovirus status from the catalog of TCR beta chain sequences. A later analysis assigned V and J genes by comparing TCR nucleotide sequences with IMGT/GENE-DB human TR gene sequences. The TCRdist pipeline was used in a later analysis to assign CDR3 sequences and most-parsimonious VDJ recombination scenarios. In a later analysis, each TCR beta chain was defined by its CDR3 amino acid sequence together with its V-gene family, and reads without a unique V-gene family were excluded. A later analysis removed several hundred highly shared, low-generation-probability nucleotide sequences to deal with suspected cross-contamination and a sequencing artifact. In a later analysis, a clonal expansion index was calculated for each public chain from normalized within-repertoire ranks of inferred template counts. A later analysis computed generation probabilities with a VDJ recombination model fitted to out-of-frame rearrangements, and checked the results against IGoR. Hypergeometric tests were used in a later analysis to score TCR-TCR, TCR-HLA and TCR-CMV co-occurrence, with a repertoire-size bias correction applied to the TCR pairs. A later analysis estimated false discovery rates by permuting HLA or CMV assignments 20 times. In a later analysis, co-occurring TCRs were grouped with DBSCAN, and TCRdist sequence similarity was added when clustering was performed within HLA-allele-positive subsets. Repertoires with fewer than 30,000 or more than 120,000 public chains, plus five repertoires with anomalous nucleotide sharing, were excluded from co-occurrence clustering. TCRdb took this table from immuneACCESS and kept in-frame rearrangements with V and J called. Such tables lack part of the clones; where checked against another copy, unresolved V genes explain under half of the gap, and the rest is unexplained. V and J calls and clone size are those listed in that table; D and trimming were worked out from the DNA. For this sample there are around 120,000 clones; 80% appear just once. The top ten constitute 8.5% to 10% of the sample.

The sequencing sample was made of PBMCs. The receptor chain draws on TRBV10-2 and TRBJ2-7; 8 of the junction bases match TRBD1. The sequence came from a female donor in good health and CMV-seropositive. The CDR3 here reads CASMGTGTGTYEQYF. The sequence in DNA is TGCGCCAGCATGGGGACCGGGACAGGCACCTACGAGCAGTACTTC.